This T cell receptor beta chain was retrieved from a study of CD8 T cells in Susac syndrome (dated by TCRdb to about 2019). With respect to the entire study: The study used repertoire sequencing to test whether antigen drove CD8+ T cell activation and differentiation in Susac syndrome. The investigation overall reported the following: The study acknowledged that relatively few individuals were included in the TCR sequencing and HLA analysis.

Comment on this clonotype: No cognate antigen has been identified for it. Base qualities are missing; no much larger clone stands one base away.

Peripheral blood CD8+ and CD4+ T cells from healthy donors, Susac syndrome patients and multiple sclerosis patients were profiled using high-throughput TCR beta sequencing. Treatment-naive patients with stable or active relapsing-remitting disease fulfilling revised McDonald criteria were used as multiple sclerosis controls. Bulk CD8+ and CD4+ T cells were purified by magnetic negative isolation, whereas CD8+ TEMRA cells were enriched by FACS. Blood was collected in EDTA tubes and processed within 24 hours, with PBMCs isolated through density gradient centrifugation. PBMCs intended for TCR sequencing were frozen in liquid nitrogen and were later thawed in a 37 degrees C water bath. Purity of sorted or isolated CD4+, CD8+ and CD8+ TEMRA cells was at least 90%. For CDR1 and CDR2, the germline V gene lists SGHTA and FQGNSA. Its CDR3 holds 14 amino acids, cysteine through phenylalanine. The read is trimmed to its CDR3 DNA, 42 bases read in frame from base 1. The trim is 3 bases for V and 2 bases for J, with a gap of 10 bases between the germline ends.

RNA was extracted using the RNeasy kit, and roughly 0.5 to 1 ug of the RNA was reverse transcribed with random hexamers. TCR beta CDR3 regions were amplified with the immunoSEQ multiplex PCR assay covering 54 Vbeta and 13 Jbeta segments. PCR amplification bias was corrected by using a synthetic template baseline for primer optimization and computational correction. The original pipeline was this. Only productive sequences were kept, with reads annotated to V, D and J genes according to IMGT and analyzed in immunoSEQ Analyzer. To calculate clonality, Shannon entropy was normalized by log2 of the number of productive unique sequences and then subtracted from one. For each patient and control, public and private clones were evaluated within the 100 most prevalent clones. A clone was defined as Susac-specific if it was absent from the healthy and MS cohorts, from approximately 980 published viral clones and from other ImmuneACCESS disease sequences. Through fastp at Q25 and MiXCR, TCRdb rebuilt clones from the public reads, retaining in-frame beta chains. Under each unique CDR3 protein, matching rows form one entry showing the most common genes and DNA. The V and J calls were not made by the authors but by TCRdb's processing. This sample has roughly 330,000 distinct CDR3 sequences in its table, and roughly 94% of those were observed once. The top ten clonotypes cover over 0.065% of the sample.

The chain joins TRBV7-2 to TRBJ1-2, and perhaps TRBD1 as D gene, on 5 matching bases. Input material: CD4+ T cells from PBMCs. The origin of this receptor is a human donor with multiple sclerosis. Read as DNA, the sequence is TGTGCCAGCAGCTTTTCCCGACAGAACTATGGCTACACCTTC. This encodes CASSFSRQNYGYTF.